This T cell receptor (beta chain) was retrieved from a study of identical twins. Study results and limitations: Insertions were fewer in abundant cord blood beta clonotypes, whereas memory repertoires showed none of this pattern. For out-of-frame beta sequences, excess twin sharing was weaker.

Template switching added a universal primer binding site, and final cDNA carried unique molecular identifiers. TCRdb independently ran MiXCR on the 5' RACE reads; one entry per CDR3 protein. The sample records around 550,000 distinct CDR3 sequences, 13% to 15% being singletons. Among all donors, each was a healthy Caucasian. As regards this clonotype: Its antigen is unknown.

The ends were cut back, 4 bases at V and 4 bases at J, with 10 bases in the middle. The CDR3 has 14 residues. Germline lookup yields CDR1 ENHRY and CDR2 SYGVKD. The same sample was also used in a study of yellow fever vaccine responses in identical twins.

This TCR was sampled from a young woman in good health. The rearrangement uses TRBV10-3 and TRBJ2-2; D assignment may be TRBD1 or TRBD2 (5 bases each). Sequencing was carried out using CD4+ T cells sorted from blood. The CDR3 region is CAISGKGTTGELFF. The CDR3, as DNA: TGTGCCATCAGTGGAAAAGGGACCACCGGGGAGCTGTTTTTT.